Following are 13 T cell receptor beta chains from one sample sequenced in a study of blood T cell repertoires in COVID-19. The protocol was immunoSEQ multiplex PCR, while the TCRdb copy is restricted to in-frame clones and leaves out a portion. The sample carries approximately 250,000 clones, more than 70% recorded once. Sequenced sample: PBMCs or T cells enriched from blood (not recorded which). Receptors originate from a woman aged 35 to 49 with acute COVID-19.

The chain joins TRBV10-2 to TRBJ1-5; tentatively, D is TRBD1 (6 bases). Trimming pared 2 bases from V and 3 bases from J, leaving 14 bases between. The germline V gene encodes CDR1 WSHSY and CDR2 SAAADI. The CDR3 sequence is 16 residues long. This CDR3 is CASSEGAGVVNQPQHF. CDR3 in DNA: TGCGCCAGCAGTGAGGGTGCAGGGGTCGTCAATCAGCCCCAGCATTTT.

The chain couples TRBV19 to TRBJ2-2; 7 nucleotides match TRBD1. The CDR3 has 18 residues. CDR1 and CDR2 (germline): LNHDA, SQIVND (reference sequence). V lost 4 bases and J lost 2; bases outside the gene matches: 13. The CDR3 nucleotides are TGTGCCAGTAGTAGACGGAGACAGGGCCCTTCAAACACCGGGGAGCTGTTTTTT. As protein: CASSRRRQGPSNTGELFF.

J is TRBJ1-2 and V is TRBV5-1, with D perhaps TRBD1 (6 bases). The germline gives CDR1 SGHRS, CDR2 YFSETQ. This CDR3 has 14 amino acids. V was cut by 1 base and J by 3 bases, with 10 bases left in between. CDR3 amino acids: CASSLMAGDYGYTF. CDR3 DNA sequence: TGCGCCAGCAGCTTGATGGCAGGGGACTATGGCTACACCTTC.

DNA of the CDR3: TGTGCCACCAGTGCGGAGGGAAAGTTTGGGACCGGGGAGCTGTTTTTT. It encodes CATSAEGKFGTGELFF. V and J are TRBV24-1 and TRBJ2-2; D may be TRBD2 (6 bases). The length of the CDR3 is 16 residues. The V end lost 5 bases, the J end lost 5 bases, and 17 bases lay between the germline ends. Germline CDR1 reads KGHDR; CDR2 reads SFDVKD.

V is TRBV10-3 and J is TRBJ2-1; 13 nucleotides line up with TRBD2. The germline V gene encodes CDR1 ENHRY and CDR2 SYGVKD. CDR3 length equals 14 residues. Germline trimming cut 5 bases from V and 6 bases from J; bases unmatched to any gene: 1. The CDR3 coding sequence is TGTGCCATCAGTACTAGCGGGGGGGCCAATGAGCAGTTCTTC. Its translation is CAISTSGGANEQFF.

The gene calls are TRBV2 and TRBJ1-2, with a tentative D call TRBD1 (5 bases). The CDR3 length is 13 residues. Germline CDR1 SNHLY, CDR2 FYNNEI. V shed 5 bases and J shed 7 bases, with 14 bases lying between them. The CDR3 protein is CASSLDGARGYTF. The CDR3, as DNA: TGTGCCAGCAGTCTGGATGGGGCTCGTGGCTACACCTTC.

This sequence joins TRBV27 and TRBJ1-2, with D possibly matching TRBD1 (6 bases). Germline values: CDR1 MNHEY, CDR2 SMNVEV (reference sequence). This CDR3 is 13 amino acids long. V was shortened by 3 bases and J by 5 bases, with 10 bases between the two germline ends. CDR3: CASSFWQGYGYTF. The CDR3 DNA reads TGTGCCAGCAGTTTCTGGCAGGGGTATGGCTACACCTTC.

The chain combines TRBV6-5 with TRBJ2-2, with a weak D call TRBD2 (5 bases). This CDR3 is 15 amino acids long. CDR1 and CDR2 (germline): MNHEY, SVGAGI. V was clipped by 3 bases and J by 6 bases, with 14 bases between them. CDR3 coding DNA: TGTGCCAGCAGTTATAGAGAGCGGTCACCCGGGGAGCTGTTTTTT. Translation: CASSYRERSPGELFF.

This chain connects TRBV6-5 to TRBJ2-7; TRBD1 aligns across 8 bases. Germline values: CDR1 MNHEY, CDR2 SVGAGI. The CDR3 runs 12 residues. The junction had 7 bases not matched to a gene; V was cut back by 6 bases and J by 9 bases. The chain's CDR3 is CASSDRGWVQYF. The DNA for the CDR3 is TGTGCCAGCAGCGACAGGGGTTGGGTGCAGTACTTC.

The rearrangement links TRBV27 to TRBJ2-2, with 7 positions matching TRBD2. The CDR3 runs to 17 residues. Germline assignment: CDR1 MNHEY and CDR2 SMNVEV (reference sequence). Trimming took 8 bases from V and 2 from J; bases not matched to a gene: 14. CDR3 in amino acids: CASSWGEGHRNTGELFF. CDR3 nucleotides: TGTGCCAGCTCTTGGGGGGAGGGCCATCGTAACACCGGGGAGCTGTTTTTT.

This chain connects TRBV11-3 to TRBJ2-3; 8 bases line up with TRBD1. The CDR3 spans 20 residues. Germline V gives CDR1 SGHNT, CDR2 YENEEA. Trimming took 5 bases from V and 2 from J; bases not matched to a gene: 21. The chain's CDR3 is CASSPGSGTGEGLATDTQYF. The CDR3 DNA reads TGTGCCAGCAGCCCGGGATCCGGGACAGGCGAGGGGTTGGCCACAGATACGCAGTATTTT. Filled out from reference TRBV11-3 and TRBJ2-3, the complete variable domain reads EAGVVQSPRYKIIEKKQPVAFWCNPISGHNTLYWYLQNLGQGPELLIRYENEEAVDDSQLPKDRFSAERLKGVDSTLKIQPAELGDSAVYLCASSPGSGTGEGLATDTQYFGPGTRLTVL.

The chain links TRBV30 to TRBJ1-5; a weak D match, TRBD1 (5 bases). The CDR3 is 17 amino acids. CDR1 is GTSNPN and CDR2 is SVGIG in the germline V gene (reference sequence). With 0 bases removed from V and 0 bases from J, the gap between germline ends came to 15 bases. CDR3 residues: CAWSVGQGIYSNQPQHF. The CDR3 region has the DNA TGTGCCTGGAGTGTAGGGCAGGGCATTTATAGCAATCAGCCCCAGCATTTT.

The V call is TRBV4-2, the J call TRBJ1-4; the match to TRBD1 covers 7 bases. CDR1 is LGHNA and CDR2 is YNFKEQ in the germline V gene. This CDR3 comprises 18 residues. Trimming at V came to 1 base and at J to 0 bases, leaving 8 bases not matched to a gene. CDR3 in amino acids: CASSQGGQISSTNEKLFF. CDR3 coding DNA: TGTGCCAGCAGCCAAGGGGGACAGATATCCTCAACTAATGAAAAACTGTTTTTT.